This is a list of T cell receptor beta chains from one sample in a study of CD8+ T cells in alopecia areata. Measured with immunoSEQ multiplex PCR; TCRdb has only the in-frame clones, and not every one. The sample holds 65,000 to 75,000 clones, more than 40% seen once. The specimen was CD8+ T cells sorted from blood, collected at week 0. These receptor sequences come from a human donor with alopecia areata. Both conserved end residues are part of each CDR3. The D gene is left open where the match is weak. Some rows have no size entry. The others give once, few or many, or a class for an expanded clone.

d_call clone_size j_call v_call cdr3_aa cdr3_nt
NA few TRBJ2-5 TRBV9 CASSEDSRETQYF TGTGCCAGCAGCGAGGATAGCCGAGAGACCCAGTACTTC
NA NA TRBJ2-2 TRBV30 CAWDPLGTGELFF TGTGCCTGGGACCCGTTGGGCACCGGGGAGCTGTTTTTT
NA few TRBJ2-3 TRBV7-9 CASSYTTDTQYF TGTGCCAGCAGTTACACCACAGATACGCAGTATTTT
TRBD1 NA TRBJ2-7 TRBV4-2 CASSHQTGSSYEQYF TGTGCCAGCAGCCATCAGACAGGGAGCTCCTACGAGCAGTACTTC
NA once TRBJ2-5 TRBV21-1 CASSYRGKDRKRTQYF TGTGCCAGCAGCTACAGGGGCAAAGATCGAAAGAGGACCCAGTACTTC
TRBD2 NA TRBJ2-7 TRBV4-3 CASSQVLAGIYEQYF TGCGCCAGCAGCCAAGTCCTAGCGGGAATCTACGAGCAGTACTTC
NA once TRBJ1-1 TRBV7-9 CAGEQAGLNTEAFF TGTGCCGGCGAGCAGGCTGGATTGAACACTGAAGCTTTCTTT
TRBD2 NA TRBJ2-4 TRBV30 CAWSVGTGLAGGLAKNIQYF TGTGCCTGGAGTGTGGGTACGGGACTAGCGGGGGGTCTAGCCAAAAACATTCAGTACTTC
TRBD1 NA TRBJ2-1 TRBV7-9 CASAGGEQFF TGTGCCAGCGCAGGGGGTGAGCAGTTCTTC
NA few TRBJ2-6 TRBV9 CASSVGVVGEHPLGANVLTF TGTGCCAGCAGCGTAGGGGTTGTAGGGGAGCATCCCTTGGGGGCCAACGTCCTGACTTTC
TRBD1 NA TRBJ2-7 TRBV7-6 CASSSRDRPHEQYF TGTGCCAGCAGCTCCCGGGACAGGCCCCACGAGCAGTACTTC
NA few TRBJ2-1 TRBV7-9 CASSQQYNEQFF TGTGCCAGCAGCCAACAATACAATGAGCAGTTCTTC
NA few TRBJ2-5 TRBV15 CATSRVKETQYF TGTGCCACCAGCAGAGTAAAGGAGACCCAGTACTTC